This is a list of T cell receptor beta chains from one sample in a study of T cell repertoires in cytomegalovirus infection. TCRdb ran MiXCR on the reads and lists one entry per CDR3 protein. The sample yields roughly 130,000 distinct CDR3 sequences, more than 7% seen once. Material for sequencing was PBMCs. Receptor source: a human donor in good health (CMV status not recorded). Some clones in this sample may be carry-over from other donors' samples. The CDR3 runs from the conserved cysteine through the conserved F or W. Each record gives: V gene, J gene, clone size, D gene, CDR3 protein, CDR3 DNA. A D gene is named only where the DNA matches it firmly. A clone size is listed for some rows: how often the clone was seen (once, few, many), or a class if it is expanded.

v_call: TRBV18; j_call: TRBJ2-1; clone_size: few; d_call: -; cdr3_aa: CASSPPLSVEQFF; cdr3_nt: TGTGCCAGCTCACCACCTCTGAGCGTTGAGCAGTTCTTC
v_call: TRBV29-1; j_call: TRBJ1-5; clone_size: many; d_call: -; cdr3_aa: CSVTQGGNQPQHF; cdr3_nt: TGCAGCGTGACACAGGGTGGCAATCAGCCCCAGCATTTT
v_call: TRBV12-3/TRBV12-4; j_call: TRBJ2-1; clone_size: many; d_call: -; cdr3_aa: CASSFALNEQFF; cdr3_nt: TGTGCCAGCAGTTTCGCCTTGAATGAGCAGTTCTTC
v_call: TRBV7-2; j_call: TRBJ1-3; clone_size: many; d_call: TRBD1; cdr3_aa: CASSPTGGINTIYF; cdr3_nt: TGTGCCAGCAGCCCTACAGGGGGAATTAACACCATATATTTT
v_call: TRBV13; j_call: TRBJ1-1; clone_size: few; d_call: -; cdr3_aa: CASSSRTNINEAFF; cdr3_nt: TGTGCCAGCAGCTCGCGGACAAATATAAATGAAGCTTTCTTT
v_call: TRBV14; j_call: TRBJ2-7; clone_size: many; d_call: -; cdr3_aa: CASSQLRDSIYEQYF; cdr3_nt: TGTGCCAGCAGCCAACTCCGGGACTCTATCTACGAGCAGTACTTC
v_call: TRBV5-4; j_call: TRBJ2-7; clone_size: -; d_call: TRBD1; cdr3_aa: CASSTGTGGIYEQYF; cdr3_nt: TGTGCCAGCAGCACCGGGACAGGGGGCATCTACGAGCAGTACTTC
v_call: TRBV10-3; j_call: TRBJ2-2; clone_size: -; d_call: TRBD1; cdr3_aa: CAISEPLGQGGGGELFF; cdr3_nt: TGTGCCATCAGTGAGCCACTAGGACAGGGCGGCGGCGGGGAGCTGTTTTTT
v_call: TRBV6-5; j_call: TRBJ2-5; clone_size: few; d_call: -; cdr3_aa: CASRQGWLQETQYF; cdr3_nt: TGTGCCAGCAGACAGGGATGGCTTCAAGAGACCCAGTACTTC
v_call: TRBV6-2/TRBV6-3; j_call: TRBJ2-7; clone_size: many; d_call: -; cdr3_aa: CASSYLGEQYF; cdr3_nt: TGTGCCAGCAGTTACCTCGGCGAGCAGTACTTC
v_call: TRBV7-4; j_call: TRBJ2-3; clone_size: many; d_call: -; cdr3_aa: CASSLAGRQGTDTQYF; cdr3_nt: TGTGCCAGCAGCTTAGCGGGGCGACAGGGCACAGATACGCAGTATTTT
v_call: TRBV20-1; j_call: TRBJ2-3; clone_size: few; d_call: TRBD2; cdr3_aa: CSATPSGGPTDTQYF; cdr3_nt: TGCAGTGCTACTCCTAGCGGGGGGCCCACAGATACGCAGTATTTT
v_call: TRBV11-1; j_call: TRBJ1-5; clone_size: few; d_call: -; cdr3_aa: CASSPGGEAQPQHF; cdr3_nt: TGTGCCAGCAGCCCCGGCGGTGAGGCTCAGCCCCAGCATTTT
v_call: TRBV29-1; j_call: TRBJ2-3; clone_size: -; d_call: TRBD1; cdr3_aa: CSVDAQGVDTQYF; cdr3_nt: TGCAGCGTTGACGCACAGGGGGTCGATACGCAGTATTTT
v_call: TRBV12-3/TRBV12-4; j_call: TRBJ2-7; clone_size: many; d_call: TRBD2; cdr3_aa: CASSAGAGLAGNYEQYF; cdr3_nt: TGTGCCAGCAGTGCAGGAGCAGGACTAGCGGGGAACTACGAGCAGTACTTC
v_call: TRBV28; j_call: TRBJ1-1; clone_size: many; d_call: -; cdr3_aa: CASSGPGNTEAFF; cdr3_nt: TGTGCCAGCAGTGGGCCGGGGAACACTGAAGCTTTCTTT
v_call: TRBV14; j_call: TRBJ1-5; clone_size: many; d_call: -; cdr3_aa: CASSQSGDGNQPQHF; cdr3_nt: TGTGCCAGCAGCCAAAGTGGGGACGGCAATCAGCCCCAGCATTTT
v_call: TRBV11-2; j_call: TRBJ2-1; clone_size: many; d_call: TRBD2; cdr3_aa: CASSLFWTSPNEQFF; cdr3_nt: TGTGCCAGCAGCTTATTTTGGACTAGCCCTAATGAGCAGTTCTTC
v_call: TRBV28; j_call: TRBJ1-5; clone_size: -; d_call: -; cdr3_aa: CASSAETRPQHF; cdr3_nt: TGTGCCAGCAGCGCCGAAACAAGGCCCCAGCATTTT
v_call: TRBV2; j_call: TRBJ1-1; clone_size: -; d_call: -; cdr3_aa: CASSDNENTEAFF; cdr3_nt: TGTGCCAGCAGCGACAACGAGAACACTGAAGCTTTCTTT
v_call: TRBV5-1; j_call: TRBJ1-1; clone_size: -; d_call: -; cdr3_aa: CASSPINGAEAFF; cdr3_nt: TGCGCCAGCAGCCCCATAAACGGGGCTGAAGCTTTCTTT
v_call: TRBV12-3/TRBV12-4; j_call: TRBJ1-1; clone_size: many; d_call: TRBD1; cdr3_aa: CASSWGQGSTEAFF; cdr3_nt: TGTGCCAGCAGTTGGGGACAGGGGAGCACTGAAGCTTTCTTT
v_call: TRBV7-8; j_call: TRBJ2-3; clone_size: many; d_call: TRBD2; cdr3_aa: CASSSPAGGSTDTQYF; cdr3_nt: TGTGCCAGCAGCTCCCCGGCGGGGGGAAGCACAGATACGCAGTATTTT
v_call: TRBV2; j_call: TRBJ1-1; clone_size: many; d_call: -; cdr3_aa: CASMIRGGTEAFF; cdr3_nt: TGTGCCAGCATGATCCGGGGAGGGACTGAAGCTTTCTTT
v_call: TRBV5-1; j_call: TRBJ2-7; clone_size: many; d_call: TRBD2; cdr3_aa: CASSSTSGGYEQYF; cdr3_nt: TGCGCCAGCAGCTCTACTAGCGGGGGCTACGAGCAGTACTTC
v_call: TRBV7-2; j_call: TRBJ1-5; clone_size: many; d_call: -; cdr3_aa: CASSPESGDNQPQHF; cdr3_nt: TGTGCCAGCAGTCCTGAGTCAGGGGACAATCAGCCCCAGCATTTT
v_call: TRBV25-1; j_call: TRBJ1-1; clone_size: many; d_call: TRBD1; cdr3_aa: CASIGAGGSEAFF; cdr3_nt: TGTGCCAGCATTGGGGCAGGGGGGAGTGAAGCTTTCTTT
v_call: TRBV11-2; j_call: TRBJ1-6; clone_size: -; d_call: -; cdr3_aa: CASSLRDGSSYNSPLHF; cdr3_nt: TGTGCCAGCAGCTTACGGGACGGGAGCTCCTATAATTCACCCCTCCACTTT
v_call: TRBV28; j_call: TRBJ2-1; clone_size: many; d_call: -; cdr3_aa: CASVQGPYNEQFF; cdr3_nt: TGTGCCAGCGTTCAGGGCCCCTACAATGAGCAGTTCTTC
v_call: TRBV7-3; j_call: TRBJ2-7; clone_size: many; d_call: TRBD2; cdr3_aa: CASSREASGGAGEQYF; cdr3_nt: TGTGCCAGCAGCCGAGAAGCTAGCGGGGGGGCGGGCGAGCAGTACTTC
v_call: TRBV7-2; j_call: TRBJ1-2; clone_size: many; d_call: -; cdr3_aa: CASSPTRLLGADYGYTF; cdr3_nt: TGTGCCAGCAGCCCCACACGCCTTCTCGGGGCCGACTATGGCTACACCTTC
v_call: TRBV28; j_call: TRBJ1-4; clone_size: many; d_call: TRBD1; cdr3_aa: CASSIRTGSNEKLFF; cdr3_nt: TGTGCCAGCAGTATTCGGACAGGCAGTAATGAAAAACTGTTTTTT
v_call: TRBV12-3/TRBV12-4; j_call: TRBJ1-2; clone_size: many; d_call: TRBD1; cdr3_aa: CASSANLGGGGHGYTF; cdr3_nt: TGTGCCAGCAGTGCCAACCTGGGAGGGGGCGGTCATGGCTACACCTTC
v_call: TRBV28; j_call: TRBJ2-1; clone_size: many; d_call: -; cdr3_aa: CASSFSQRSYNEQFF; cdr3_nt: TGTGCCAGCAGTTTTAGTCAAAGATCCTACAATGAGCAGTTCTTC
v_call: TRBV5-1; j_call: TRBJ1-4; clone_size: many; d_call: -; cdr3_aa: CASSLGQVNEKLFF; cdr3_nt: TGCGCCAGCAGCTTGGGGCAGGTTAATGAAAAACTGTTTTTT
v_call: TRBV20-1; j_call: TRBJ2-1; clone_size: many; d_call: TRBD2; cdr3_aa: CSASILAGVPTYNEQFF; cdr3_nt: TGCAGTGCTAGTATCCTAGCGGGCGTACCGACCTACAATGAGCAGTTCTTC
v_call: TRBV28; j_call: TRBJ1-2; clone_size: many; d_call: -; cdr3_aa: CASSSWQGYGYTF; cdr3_nt: TGTGCCAGCAGTTCATGGCAGGGGTATGGCTACACCTTC